This TCR beta chain was identified in a study of shared clonotypes between healthy human individuals. Across the study: A couple of women and a few men aged 18 to 49 served as donors.

TCRdb's copy holds only in-frame clones and misses some; the assay was immunoSEQ multiplex PCR. The sample records about 660,000 clones, roughly 70% being singletons. Study results and limitations: Some clonotypes were shared by all four sorted-subset donors, while others were not shared. The non-shared ones had lower generation probabilities than the shared ones. Memory subsets had estimated richness that was generally smaller than that of naive subsets.

As for this clone: Its antigen remains unidentified.

Every contributor of samples was a Caucasian grown-up residing in Nashville, Tennessee. This CDR3 comprises 17 residues. CDR1 and CDR2 (germline): MDHEN, SYDVKM. V gave up 7 bases and J gave up 0 bases, with 21 bases separating them. The receptor was isolated from a woman in her twenties or thirties in good health. The sequencing sample was made of memory CD4+ T cells sorted from blood. Regarding subset: CD45RA-negative fraction. V and J are TRBV28 and TRBJ1-2; a possible D gene is TRBD1 (5 bases). The CDR3 nucleotides are TGTGCCAGCACGCTGACAGCCGGGCCTACCACTAACTATGGCTACACCTTC. Residues: CASTLTAGPTTNYGYTF.